This TCR beta chain is from a study of blood T cell repertoires in COVID-19. Study overall: Samples taken during acute and convalescent COVID-19 were collected in the United States, Italy and Spain.

Authors' methods: Amplification of reference gene primers was used by the study to estimate nucleated cell counts. Profiled with immunoSEQ multiplex PCR; TCRdb holds only in-frame clones, not every one. The V and J calls and the clone size are those of that table, but D and trimming were determined from the DNA. This sample has about 200,000 clones; about nine tenths occur once, and the top ten carry 2.2%. This TCR was recovered from a woman in her forties or fifties with acute or convalescent COVID-19. The sample taken for sequencing was peripheral blood.

The CDR3: CASSWRGTSTDTQYF. The CDR3 DNA reads TGTGCCAGCAGCTGGAGGGGAACTAGCACAGATACGCAGTATTTT. The V and J genes are TRBV5-4 and TRBJ2-3; maybe TRBD2 (6 bases). Per germline, CDR1 SGHNT and CDR2 YYREEE (reference sequence). The CDR3 consists of 15 residues. V shed 3 bases and J shed 0 bases, with 11 bases lying between them. The whole variable domain, filled in from reference TRBV5-4 and TRBJ2-3, reads ETGVTQSPTHLIKTRGQQVTLRCSSQSGHNTVSWYQQALGQGPQFIFQYYREEENGRGNFPPRFSGLQFPNYSSELNVNALELDDSALYLCASSWRGTSTDTQYFGPGTRLTVL.